The 24 T cell receptor beta chains reported below all come from one sample, sequenced in a study of cytomegalovirus exposure and HLA in healthy donors. The primer mix had 60 Vbeta and 13 Jbeta primers. Profiled with immunoSEQ multiplex PCR; TCRdb holds only in-frame clones, not every one. The sample has more than 95,000 clones; the top ten hold 1%. The sample consisted of PBMCs. The origin of the receptors is a young man in good health and CMV-seronegative.

The CDR3 sequence is CASSPDEGSLLYEQYF. The CDR3 DNA follows: TGCGCCAGCAGCCCCGACGAGGGTTCTCTTCTCTACGAGCAGTACTTC. V is TRBV5-1 and J is TRBJ2-7; D might be TRBD2 (5 bases). With 4 bases removed from V and 3 bases from J, the gap between germline ends came to 20 bases. Germline CDR1 and CDR2: SGHRS and YFSETQ. The CDR3 consists of 16 residues.

V and J are TRBV5-4 and TRBJ2-2; TRBD2 matches at 10 bases. Germline CDR1 is SGHNT and CDR2 is YYREEE (reference sequence). The V gene end was trimmed by 1 base and the J gene end by 4 bases; junction bases not matched to a gene: 4. The CDR3 sequence is 16 residues long. The CDR3 DNA reads TGTGCCAGCAGCTTGTGGGCTAGCGGGAGCACCGGGGAGCTGTTTTTT. It specifies CASSLWASGSTGELFF.

This chain connects TRBV5-1 to TRBJ1-1; D ambiguous. The CDR3 is made up of 12 amino acids. From germline, CDR1 is SGHRS and CDR2 YFSETQ. Trimming cost V 2 bases and J 1 base, with 3 bases left between them. The CDR3 DNA follows: TGCGCCAGCAGCTTCTCGAACACTGAAGCTTTCTTT. It yields the protein CASSFSNTEAFF.

The chain couples TRBV28 to TRBJ1-5, with D hard to call. CDR3 length: 15 residues. The germline V gene encodes CDR1 MDHEN and CDR2 SYDVKM. Between the trimmed V and J ends, which lost 1 base and 7 bases, there was a span of 14 bases. The CDR3: CASSLFRPGGQPQHF. The CDR3 DNA reads TGTGCCAGCAGTTTATTTAGGCCGGGAGGGCAGCCCCAGCATTTT.

The rearrangement uses TRBV7-3 and TRBJ1-1; unclear D gene. CDR3 size: 13 residues. The V and J ends lost 3 bases and 1 base respectively, with 6 bases between them. Per germline, CDR1 SGHTA and CDR2 FQGTGA. CDR3 bases: TGTGCCAGCAGCTTCCACAAGAACACTGAAGCTTTCTTT. This encodes CASSFHKNTEAFF.

CDR3 coding DNA: TGTGCCAGCAGCTTTCCGGTCGGAGATTACGAGCAGTACTTC. Its protein product is CASSFPVGDYEQYF. This chain connects TRBV7-8 to TRBJ2-7; D is unclear. Germline V gene sequence: CDR1 SGHVS, CDR2 FQNEAQ. Trimming stripped 3 bases from V and 4 bases from J, with 13 bases between. The CDR3 extends over 14 amino acids.

This chain connects TRBV6-1 to TRBJ1-6; 8 bases are a match to TRBD1. Looked up from germline, CDR1 is MNHNS and CDR2 is SASEGT. There are 17 residues in the CDR3. V was pared by 2 bases and J by 4 bases, with 7 bases of the junction left unmatched. The CDR3 nucleotides are TGTGCCAGCAGTGAAAGGGGGGACAGGTTTTATAATTCACCCCTCCACTTT. This encodes CASSERGDRFYNSPLHF.

The chain uses TRBV19 and TRBJ2-7; 9 bases map to TRBD1. Germline V gene sequence: CDR1 LNHDA, CDR2 SQIVND (reference sequence). The CDR3 has 15 residues. The ends lost 7 bases at V and 3 bases at J; junction bases unmatched: 10. The CDR3: CASTKRGTGNYEQYF. CDR3 nucleotide sequence: TGTGCCAGTACTAAACGCGGGACAGGGAACTACGAGCAGTACTTC.

The DNA of the CDR3 is TGTGCCAGCAGCGTTTACACCGGACTCTCCTACAATGAGCAGTTCTTC. It translates to CASSVYTGLSYNEQFF. The J gene is TRBJ2-1, the V gene TRBV9; perhaps TRBD2 as D (5 bases). Trimming removed 2 bases from V and 0 bases from J, with 12 bases in between. Germline V lookup: CDR1 SGDLS, CDR2 YYNGEE. The CDR3 totals 16 residues.

The chain links TRBV6-5 to TRBJ1-2; D is perhaps TRBD1 (5 bases). The CDR3 totals 14 residues. The germline V and J ends were trimmed by 4 bases and 11 bases, with 20 bases remaining between them. Germline CDR1 is MNHEY and CDR2 is SVGAGI. The CDR3 loop is CASSSSRDGLHYTF. In DNA, the CDR3 is TGTGCCAGCAGTTCCAGCCGGGACGGACTACATTACACCTTC.

The chain joins TRBV18 to TRBJ2-3, with D possibly matching TRBD1 (5 bases). Germline CDR1 and CDR2: KGHSH and LQKENI. This CDR3 has 16 residues. V was trimmed by 2 bases and J by 5 bases, leaving 17 bases between them. The CDR3 is CASSPMTRVDIDTQYF. The CDR3 region has the DNA TGTGCCAGCTCACCAATGACCAGGGTTGACATAGATACGCAGTATTTT.

The chain is built from TRBV25-1 and TRBJ1-4; TRBD1 matches at 7 bases. The CDR3 covers 18 residues. Germline V gene data show CDR1 as MGHDK and CDR2 as SYGVNS. V dropped 4 bases and J dropped 0; count of bases not matched to a gene: 11. CDR3 region: CASSAHRGSVSTNEKLFF. The CDR3 DNA is TGTGCCAGCAGTGCCCACAGGGGTTCGGTGTCAACTAATGAAAAACTGTTTTTT.

The rearrangement links TRBV19 to TRBJ2-7, with a tentative D call TRBD1 (5 bases). This CDR3 is built from 13 residues. CDR1 is LNHDA, CDR2 SQIVND, per germline (reference sequence). Trimming took 3 bases from V and 2 from J, leaving 8 bases between them. CDR3 residues: CASSIQGTYEQYF. CDR3 nucleotides: TGTGCCAGTAGTATCCAGGGAACCTACGAGCAGTACTTC.

V and J are TRBV11-3 and TRBJ2-1, with TRBD2 identical over 7 bases. CDR1 is SGHNT and CDR2 is YENEEA in the germline V gene. CDR3 size: 14 residues. J gave up 3 bases and V 4 bases, and 3 bases lay outside the gene matches. CDR3 bases: TGTGCCAGCAGCTCCTTAGCGGGCTACAATGAGCAGTTCTTC. Protein: CASSSLAGYNEQFF.

The V gene is TRBV6-7, the J gene TRBJ1-6; D unclear. TRBV6-7 is treated as an ORF (open reading frame) with a function not yet certain. The V and J ends lost 0 bases and 4 bases respectively, with 4 bases between them. The CDR3 length is 14 residues. In nucleotides, the CDR3 is TGTGCCAGCAGTTACTCTCCGTATAATTCACCCCTCCACTTT. It is translated as CASSYSPYNSPLHF.

The V and J genes are TRBV19 and TRBJ1-1, with TRBD1 as a possible D gene (6 bases). Germline lookup yields CDR1 LNHDA and CDR2 SQIVND (reference sequence). V lost 11 bases to trimming and J lost 5 bases, with 15 bases between them. The CDR3 loop spans 12 amino acids. The CDR3, as DNA: TGTGCCGCCGGGATAGGGGGTACTGAAGCTTTCTTT. As protein: CAAGIGGTEAFF.

Worth noting for this clone: The sample contains more than one DNA sequence encoding this CDR3. The rearrangement joins TRBV30 to TRBJ1-1, with unresolved D. V was shortened by 4 bases and J by 2 bases, with 11 bases between the two germline ends. The germline gives CDR1 GTSNPN, CDR2 SVGIG (reference sequence). This CDR3 is built from 13 residues. In DNA form, the CDR3 reads TGTGCCTGGAAAGCGCGGGATAACACTGAAGCTTTCTTT. Translated: CAWKARDNTEAFF. The full variable domain, its missing parts supplied by reference TRBV30 and TRBJ1-1, is SQTIHQWPATLVQPVGSPLSLECTVEGTSNPNLYWYRQAAGRGLQLLFYSVGIGQISSEVPQNLSASRPQDRQFILSSKKLLLSDSGFYLCAWKARDNTEAFFGQGTRLTVV.

The CDR3 here is CASSQKRGISYNEQFF. CDR3 in DNA: TGCGCCAGCAGCCAGAAGCGGGGGATCTCCTACAATGAGCAGTTCTTC. The rearrangement joins TRBV4-1 to TRBJ2-1, with 8 bases aligning to TRBD2. The CDR3 sequence is 16 residues long. Losses at the gene ends were 3 bases for V and 0 bases for J; bases not matched to a gene: 4. Germline values: CDR1 MGHRA, CDR2 YSYEKL.

V usage is TRBV27 and J usage is TRBJ2-7; 14 bases are a match to TRBD2. In germline, CDR1 is MNHEY, CDR2 SMNVEV (reference sequence). The CDR3 is made up of 17 amino acids. V gave up 3 bases and J gave up 3 bases; unmatched junction bases: 7. The CDR3 loop is CASSFDGGLAGDYEQYF. CDR3 coding DNA: TGTGCCAGCAGTTTTGACGGGGGACTAGCGGGGGACTACGAGCAGTACTTC.

The rearrangement uses TRBV6-5 and TRBJ1-1; 8 bases are shared with TRBD1. Germline trimming cut 5 bases from V and 1 base from J; bases unmatched to any gene: 6. The germline V gene encodes CDR1 MNHEY and CDR2 SVGAGI. The CDR3 length is 15 residues. This chain's CDR3 is CASSGQGVGNTEAFF. In DNA, the CDR3 is TGTGCCAGCAGTGGACAGGGCGTGGGGAACACTGAAGCTTTCTTT.

The genes are TRBV28 and TRBJ2-2; TRBD1 agrees at 7 bases. This CDR3 spans 15 amino acids. Per germline, CDR1 MDHEN and CDR2 SYDVKM. Unmatched junction bases numbered 7, after V lost 2 bases and J lost 7 bases. DNA of the CDR3: TGTGCCAGCAGTTTAAACCGGGACAGTGGCGGGGAGCTGTTTTTT. Translated, it gives CASSLNRDSGGELFF.

The chain uses TRBV6-1 and TRBJ1-5; tentatively, D is TRBD1 (5 bases). The V end was cut by 3 bases, the J end by 6 bases, with 12 bases between. Per the germline V gene, CDR1 is MNHNS and CDR2 is SASEGT. This CDR3 region has 14 residues. CDR3 bases: TGTGCCAGCAGTGAGAGGGACTCAGGTCAGCCCCAGCATTTT. Translated, it gives CASSERDSGQPQHF.

This rearrangement joins TRBV10-2 to TRBJ2-7; TRBD1 agrees at 7 bases. This CDR3 is built from 13 residues. Germline V gene sequence: CDR1 WSHSY, CDR2 SAAADI. Trimming at V came to 6 bases and at J to 4 bases, leaving 6 bases not matched to a gene. CDR3 sequence: CASSPDREYEQYF. DNA for the CDR3: TGCGCCAGCAGCCCAGACAGGGAATACGAGCAGTACTTC.

The V gene is TRBV4-1, the J gene TRBJ2-3; D is undetermined. The germline V and J ends were trimmed by 6 bases and 1 base, with 8 bases remaining between them. Germline V lookup: CDR1 MGHRA, CDR2 YSYEKL. CDR3 size: 13 residues. The CDR3 nucleotides are TGCGCCAGCAGTCCTTTCCGCACAGATACGCAGTATTTT. This sequence encodes CASSPFRTDTQYF.